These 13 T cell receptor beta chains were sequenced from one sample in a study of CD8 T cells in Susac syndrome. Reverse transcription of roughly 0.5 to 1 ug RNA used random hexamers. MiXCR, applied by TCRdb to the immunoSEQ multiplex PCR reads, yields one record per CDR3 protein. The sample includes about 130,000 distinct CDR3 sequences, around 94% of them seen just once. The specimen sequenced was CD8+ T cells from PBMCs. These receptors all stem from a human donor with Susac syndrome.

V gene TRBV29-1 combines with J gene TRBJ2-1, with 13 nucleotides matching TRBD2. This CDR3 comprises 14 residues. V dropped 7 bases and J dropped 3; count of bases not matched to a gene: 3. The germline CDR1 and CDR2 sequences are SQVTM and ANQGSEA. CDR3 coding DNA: TGCAGCGCCGGACTAGCGGGAGACTACAATGAGCAGTTCTTC. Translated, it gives CSAGLAGDYNEQFF.

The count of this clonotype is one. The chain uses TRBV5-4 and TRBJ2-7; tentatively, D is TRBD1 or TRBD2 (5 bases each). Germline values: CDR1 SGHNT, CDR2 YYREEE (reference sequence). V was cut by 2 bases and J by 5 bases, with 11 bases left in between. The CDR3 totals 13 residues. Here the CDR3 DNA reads TGTGCCAGCAGCTTCCAGGGTAGCGACGAGCAGTACTTC. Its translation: CASSFQGSDEQYF.

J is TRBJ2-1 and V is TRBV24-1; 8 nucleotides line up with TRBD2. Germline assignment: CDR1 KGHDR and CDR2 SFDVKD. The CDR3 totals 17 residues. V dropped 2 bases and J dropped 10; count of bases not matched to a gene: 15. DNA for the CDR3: TGTGCCACCAGTGATTCGTCGGGGAGAGCGGGAGTCTGGGAGCAGTTCTTC. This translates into CATSDSSGRAGVWEQFF.

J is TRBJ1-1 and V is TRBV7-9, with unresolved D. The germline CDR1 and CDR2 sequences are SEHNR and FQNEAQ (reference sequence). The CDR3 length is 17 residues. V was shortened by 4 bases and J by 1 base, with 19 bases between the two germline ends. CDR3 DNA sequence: TGTGCCAGCAGCTCCCTATTCGGATCGGCACGGAACACTGAAGCTTTCTTT. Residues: CASSSLFGSARNTEAFF.

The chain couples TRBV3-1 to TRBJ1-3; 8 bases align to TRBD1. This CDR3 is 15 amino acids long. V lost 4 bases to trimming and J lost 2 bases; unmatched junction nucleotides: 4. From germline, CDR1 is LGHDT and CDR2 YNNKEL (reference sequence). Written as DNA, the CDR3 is TGTGCCAGCAGCCGAGGACAGGGAGCTGGAAACACCATATATTTT. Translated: CASSRGQGAGNTIYF.

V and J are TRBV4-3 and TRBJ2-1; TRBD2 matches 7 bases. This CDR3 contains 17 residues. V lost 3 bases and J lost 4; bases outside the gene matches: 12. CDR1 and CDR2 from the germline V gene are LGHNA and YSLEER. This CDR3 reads CASSQANLAVGYNEQFF. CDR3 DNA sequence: TGCGCCAGCAGCCAGGCGAATCTAGCGGTGGGGTACAATGAGCAGTTCTTC.

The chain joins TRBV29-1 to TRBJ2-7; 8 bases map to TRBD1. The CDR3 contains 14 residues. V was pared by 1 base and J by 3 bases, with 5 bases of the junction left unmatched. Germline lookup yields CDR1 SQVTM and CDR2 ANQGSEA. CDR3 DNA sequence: TGCAGCGTTGAAGTACCGGGACAGGTCTACGAGCAGTACTTC. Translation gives CSVEVPGQVYEQYF.

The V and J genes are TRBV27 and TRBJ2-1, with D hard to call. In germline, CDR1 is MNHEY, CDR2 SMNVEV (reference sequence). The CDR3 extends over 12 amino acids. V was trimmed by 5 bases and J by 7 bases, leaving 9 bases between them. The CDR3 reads CASSLQRNEQFF. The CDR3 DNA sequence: TGTGCCAGCAGTCTCCAGAGGAATGAGCAGTTCTTC.

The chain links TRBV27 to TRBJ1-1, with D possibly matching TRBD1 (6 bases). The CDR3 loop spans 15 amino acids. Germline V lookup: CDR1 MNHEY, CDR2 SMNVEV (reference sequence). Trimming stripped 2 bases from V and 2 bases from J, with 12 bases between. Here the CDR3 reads CASSLGIQGNTEAFF. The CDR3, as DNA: TGTGCCAGCAGTTTAGGGATACAGGGTAACACTGAAGCTTTCTTT.

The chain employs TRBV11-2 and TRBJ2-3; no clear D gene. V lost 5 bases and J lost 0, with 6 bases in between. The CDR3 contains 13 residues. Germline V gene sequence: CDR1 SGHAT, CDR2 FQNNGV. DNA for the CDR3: TGTGCCAGCAGCCCCCATAGCACAGATACGCAGTATTTT. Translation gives CASSPHSTDTQYF.

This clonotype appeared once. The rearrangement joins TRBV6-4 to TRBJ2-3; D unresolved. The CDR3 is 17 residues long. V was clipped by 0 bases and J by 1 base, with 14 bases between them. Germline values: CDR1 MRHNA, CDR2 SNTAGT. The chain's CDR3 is CASSDSIIGGGTDTQYF. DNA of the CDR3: TGTGCCAGCAGTGACTCGATCATCGGTGGGGGCACAGATACGCAGTATTTT.

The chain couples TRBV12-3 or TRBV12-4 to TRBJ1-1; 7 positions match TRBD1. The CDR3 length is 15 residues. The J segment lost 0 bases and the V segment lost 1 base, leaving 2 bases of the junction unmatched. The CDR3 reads CASSLGQGLNTEAFF. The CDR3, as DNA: TGTGCCAGCAGTTTAGGACAGGGCCTGAACACTGAAGCTTTCTTT.

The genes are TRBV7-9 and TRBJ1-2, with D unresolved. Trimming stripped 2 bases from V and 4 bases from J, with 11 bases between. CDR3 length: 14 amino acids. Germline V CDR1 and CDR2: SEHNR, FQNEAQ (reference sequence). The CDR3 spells CASSLSSSPYGYTF. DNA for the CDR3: TGTGCCAGCAGCTTAAGTTCCAGTCCCTATGGCTACACCTTC.